This T cell receptor beta chain came from a study of blood T cell repertoires in COVID-19. The CDR3 totals 15 residues. Trimming shortened V by 0 bases and J by 1 base, and 9 bases separated the two germline ends. Germline CDR1 and CDR2: SGHTA and FQGNSA. Participants were placed into cohorts based on the clinical history they reported. Per the authors' pipeline: Scientists estimated how many nucleated cells there were by amplifying reference gene primers. Using immunoSEQ multiplex PCR, the repertoire was profiled, and TCRdb retains in-frame clones only, with some absent. V, J and clone size are those of that table, while D and trimming were read from the DNA. The data contain more than 120,000 clones, about 80% of them seen just once; the ten biggest clones take up roughly 3.9%.

The sequence was obtained from a man aged 50-59 years in a cohort exposed to, infected with or recovered from COVID-19 (not recorded which). The sample consisted of PBMCs or T cells enriched from blood (not recorded which). The chain has TRBV7-2 and TRBJ2-5; D is undetermined. CDR3 amino acids: CASSLASIPQETQYF. CDR3 DNA: TGTGCCAGCAGCTTAGCGTCAATCCCCCAAGAGACCCAGTACTTC.